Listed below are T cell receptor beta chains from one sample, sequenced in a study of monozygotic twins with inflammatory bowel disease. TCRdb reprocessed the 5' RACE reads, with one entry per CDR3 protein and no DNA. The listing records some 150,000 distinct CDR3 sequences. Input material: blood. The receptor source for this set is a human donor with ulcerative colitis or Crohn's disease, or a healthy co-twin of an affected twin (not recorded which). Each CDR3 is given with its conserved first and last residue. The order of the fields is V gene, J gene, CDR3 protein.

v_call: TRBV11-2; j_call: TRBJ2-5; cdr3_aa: CASSLGGQGTPRETQYF
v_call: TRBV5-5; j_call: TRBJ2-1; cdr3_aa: CASTRQGKDEQFF
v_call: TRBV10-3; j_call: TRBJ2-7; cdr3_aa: CAISEGGGIDEQYF
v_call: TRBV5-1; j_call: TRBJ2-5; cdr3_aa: CASSLEGLETQYF
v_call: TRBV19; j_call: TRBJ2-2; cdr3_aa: CASKYRANTGELFF
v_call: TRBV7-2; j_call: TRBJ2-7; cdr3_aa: CASSYVMGQGSYEQYF
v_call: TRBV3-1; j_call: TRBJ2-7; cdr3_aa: CASSQDNADYEQYF
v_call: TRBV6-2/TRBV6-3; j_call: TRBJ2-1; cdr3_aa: CATLQTGVDNEQFF
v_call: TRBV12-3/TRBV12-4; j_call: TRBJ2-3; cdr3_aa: CASSRQGTGTDTQYF
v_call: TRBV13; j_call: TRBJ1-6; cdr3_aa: CASSPSLGPNSPLHF
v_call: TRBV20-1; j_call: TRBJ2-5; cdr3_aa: CSARFPGLAGLRTQYF
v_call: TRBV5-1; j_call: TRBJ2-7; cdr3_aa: CASSLYRGSYEQYF
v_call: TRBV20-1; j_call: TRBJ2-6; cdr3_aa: CSARSGLGPLGANVLTF
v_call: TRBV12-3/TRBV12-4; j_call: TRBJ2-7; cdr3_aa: CASSSGQGTTYEQYF
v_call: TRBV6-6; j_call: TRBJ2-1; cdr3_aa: CASSYSLRDEQFF
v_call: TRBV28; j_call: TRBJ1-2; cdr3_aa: CASSPGTHLGYTF
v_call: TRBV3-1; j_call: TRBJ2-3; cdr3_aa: CASSHRRRGGTDTQYF
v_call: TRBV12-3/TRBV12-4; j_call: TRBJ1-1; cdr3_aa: CASSLEGDTEAFF
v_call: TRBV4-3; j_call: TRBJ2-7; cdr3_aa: CASSQDRGSSYEQYF
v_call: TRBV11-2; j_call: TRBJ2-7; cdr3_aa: CASSRLTGSYEQYF
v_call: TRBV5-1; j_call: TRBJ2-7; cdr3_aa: CASSLVVTAYEQYF
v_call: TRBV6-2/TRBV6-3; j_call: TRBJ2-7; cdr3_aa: CASSYLAGYYEQYF
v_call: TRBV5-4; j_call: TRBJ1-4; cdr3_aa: CASSSTGGREKLFF
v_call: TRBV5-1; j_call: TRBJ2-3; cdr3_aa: CASSFERDFGTDTQYF
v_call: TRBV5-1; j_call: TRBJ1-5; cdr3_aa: CASSQRVSTGSNQPQHF
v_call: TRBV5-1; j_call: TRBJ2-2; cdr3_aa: CASLGLAGATGELFF
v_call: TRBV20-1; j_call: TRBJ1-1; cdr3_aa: CSAPSPGHHTEAFF
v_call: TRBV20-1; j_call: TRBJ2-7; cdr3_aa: CSAWDEGEGESYEQYF
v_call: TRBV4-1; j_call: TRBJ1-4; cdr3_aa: CASSPLGNRGRSLVSEKLFF